The next 8 T cell receptor beta chains were all read from a single sample in a study of T cells in Graves' hyperthyroidism and ophthalmopathy (dated by TCRdb to the late 2010s). Library preparation used multiplex PCR. Sequenced on an Illumina HiSeq 2000. Amplification of TCR beta CDR3 regions was carried out from RNA transcripts. The first round of RT-PCR for the TCR CDR3 was performed with the HTBI primer set and the Qiagen OneStep RT-PCR kit. TCRdb itself trimmed the public reads at Q25 with fastp, ran MiXCR and retained productive beta chains. Under each unique CDR3 protein, matching rows form one entry showing the most common genes and DNA. This sample is represented by around 350,000 distinct CDR3 sequences; about 18% of them were singletons. The ten largest account for roughly 35% of the sample. Sequenced material: blood. The receptors derive from a woman aged 25-40 years with Graves' hyperthyroidism that later progressed to Graves' ophthalmopathy.

Concerning this clonotype itself: A read error may produce the germline difference seen at one junction end. The genes are TRBV20-1 and TRBJ1-4; 7 nucleotides agree with TRBD1. Per the germline V gene, CDR1 is DFQATT and CDR2 is SNEGSKA (reference sequence). This CDR3 region has 15 residues. The CDR3 DNA follows: TGCAGTGCTAGGGATATCAACAGGGGTGAGGAAAAACTGTCTTTT. It translates to CSARDINRGEEKLSF.

At least ten counts were recorded for this clonotype. CDR3 DNA sequence: TGTGCCAGTAGTACCTTCACCATTTATAGCGGGACGAACACCGGGGAGCTGTTTTTT. It is translated as CASSTFTIYSGTNTGELFF. V and J are TRBV19 and TRBJ2-2; 8 nucleotides align to TRBD2. The ends lost 4 bases at V and 0 bases at J; junction bases unmatched: 13. The germline V gene has CDR1 LNHDA and CDR2 SQIVND (reference sequence). The CDR3 loop spans 19 amino acids.

This clonotype was detected many times. The chain joins TRBV12-3 or TRBV12-4 to TRBJ1-3; tentative D call: TRBD1 (6 bases). The CDR3 totals 13 residues. Trimming shortened V by 5 bases and J by 8 bases, and 13 bases separated the two germline ends. The chain's CDR3 is CASSPDRRYTIYF. In nucleotides, the CDR3 is TGTGCCAGCAGTCCAGACAGGAGGTACACCATATATTTT.

The V and J genes are TRBV6-7 and TRBJ1-4; D is undetermined. TRBV6-7 is filed as an ORF, its function uncertain. This CDR3 comprises 14 residues. V was pared by 4 bases and J by 7 bases, with 13 bases between. CDR3 nucleotides: TGTGCCAGCAGTTCGTTTGACAAGCGTGAAAAACTGTTTTTT. This translates into CASSSFDKREKLFF.

This clonotype appeared a single time. The gene calls are TRBV20-1 and TRBJ1-5, with 10 positions matching TRBD1. V was clipped by 6 bases and J by 4 bases; unmatched bases: 6. There are 14 residues in the CDR3. Looked up from germline, CDR1 is DFQATT and CDR2 is SNEGSKA (reference sequence). The CDR3 DNA sequence: TGCAGTGCGGGGGGGGGACAGGGGAATCAGCCCCAGCATTTT. Protein sequence: CSAGGGQGNQPQHF.

This clonotype was seen ten or more times. The CDR3 sequence: CSAILTGEETQYF. The CDR3 bases are TGCAGTGCTATACTAACAGGGGAAGAGACCCAGTACTTC. This rearrangement joins TRBV20-1 to TRBJ2-5, with 7 bases identical to TRBD1. V shed 4 bases and J 3 bases; nucleotides not matched to a gene: 5. The CDR3 consists of 13 residues. Germline loops: CDR1 DFQATT, CDR2 SNEGSKA (reference sequence).

This clonotype was counted many times. The chain employs TRBV2 and TRBJ2-3, with D unclear. V lost 4 bases and J 2 bases, leaving 10 bases between the germline ends. CDR3 length: 14 amino acids. Germline V lookup: CDR1 SNHLY, CDR2 FYNNEI. In DNA, the CDR3 is TGTGCCAGCAGTGGGGCGTCCAACACAGATACGCAGTATTTT. It specifies CASSGASNTDTQYF. Supplemented by reference TRBV2 and TRBJ2-3, the full variable domain reads EPEVTQTPSHQVTQMGQEVILRCVPISNHLYFYWYRQILGQKVEFLVSFYNNEISEKSEIFDDQFSVERPDGSNFTLKIRSTKLEDSAMYFCASSGASNTDTQYFGPGTRLTVL.

CDR3 DNA sequence: TGTGCCAGCAGCTCGGGACTAGCGGGACCCGAGCAGTACTTC. This codes for CASSSGLAGPEQYF. This chain uses TRBV11-2 with TRBJ2-7; TRBD2 aligns across 13 bases. Germline CDR1 and CDR2: SGHAT and FQNNGV. This CDR3 has 14 residues. V trimming: 4 bases; J trimming: 6 bases; junction bases outside the gene matches: 3.